This TCR beta chain was retrieved from a study of blood T cells in healthy people across ages. Study-level findings and limits: More naive CD4+ cells and higher diversity marked long-lived donors relative to aged donors.

Healthy Russian Caucasian donors spanned ages about 6 to 100 years. Isolating PBMCs gave at least 6 million of these cells per sample. Regarding this clonotype: The antigen remains undetermined.

PCR was performed a second time for about 6 to 12 cycles using a sample-barcoded 5' primer and a J-beta primer mix. TCRdb re-derived calls from the 5' RACE reads in MiXCR, one entry per CDR3 protein. Altogether 540,000 or so distinct CDR3 sequences are present, less than 25% being singletons, with the ten largest covering just over 8.5%. This CDR3 is 13 amino acids long. The V gene lost 4 bases and the J gene lost 9 bases, with 13 bases spanning the gap. The V gene's germline CDR1 is MGHRA and CDR2 YSYEKL. These data also featured in a second study, about T cells of mothers and their children.

V is TRBV4-1 and J is TRBJ2-1, with D hard to call. Sequenced input: blood. This clonotype originated in a boy aged 5-17 years in good health. CDR3 residues: CASSRLDIAEQFF. Here the CDR3 DNA reads TGCGCCAGCAGCCGGCTAGATATCGCTGAGCAGTTCTTC.